This is a list of T cell receptor beta chains from one sample in a study of sequential checkpoint blockade in melanoma. The method was immunoSEQ multiplex PCR; TCRdb's version includes in-frame clones alone and lacks a portion of them. The table has over 5,500 clones, 20% to 25% seen once. Sequenced here: tumor tissue (inferred from file names), sampled from a patient given nivolumab and ipilimumab in sequence. The receptors here all came from a human donor with melanoma. Each CDR3 is given with its conserved first and last residue. D genes are given only for firm matches. Clone sizes are given selectively: once, few, many, or a class where the clone is expanded.

abundance,j_gene,d_gene,v_gene,CDR3aa,CDR3nt
few,TRBJ1-2,TRBD1,TRBV9,CASRGDSIYGYTF,TGTGCCAGCAGGGGGGACAGCATTTATGGCTACACCTTC
many,TRBJ2-7,.,TRBV6-8,CAISVMIRATGPIEQYF,TGTGCCATCAGCGTTATGATCCGGGCCACGGGTCCTATCGAGCAGTACTTC
.,TRBJ1-1,TRBD1,TRBV29-1,CSVRLTGARRAFF,TGCAGCGTTCGACTGACAGGGGCTCGGAGAGCTTTCTTT
few,TRBJ1-2,.,TRBV9,CASRSARGGYTF,TGTGCCAGCCGCTCCGCACGGGGCGGCTACACCTTC
large,TRBJ2-3,.,TRBV4-1,CASSQDGAASTDTQYF,TGCGCCAGCAGCCAAGATGGGGCGGCTAGCACAGATACGCAGTATTTT
.,TRBJ2-1,TRBD2,TRBV9,CASSVPGTRHNEQFF,TGTGCCAGCAGCGTCCCGGGGACTAGGCACAATGAGCAGTTCTTC
.,TRBJ2-5,TRBD2,TRBV6-7,CASSYPPLAGDQKETQYF,TGTGCCAGCAGTTACCCGCCTCTAGCGGGGGACCAGAAAGAGACCCAGTACTTC
.,TRBJ2-5,.,TRBV10-2,CASSLLGRVKETQYF,TGCGCCAGCAGTTTGTTAGGACGCGTTAAGGAGACCCAGTACTTC
medium-sized,TRBJ2-2,TRBD1,TRBV19,CASSRDRSTGELFF,TGTGCCAGTAGTAGGGACAGGAGCACCGGGGAGCTGTTTTTT
.,TRBJ2-1,.,TRBV1,CASSPPVGGRQFF,TGCGCCAGCAGCCCGCCAGTCGGGGGGCGACAGTTCTTC
few,TRBJ2-7,TRBD1,TRBV11-3,CASSLEGTGGGEQYF,TGTGCCAGCAGCTTGGAAGGGACAGGGGGCGGCGAGCAGTACTTC
.,TRBJ1-5,.,TRBV6-8,CASSYSTAFNSNQPQHF,TGTGCCAGCAGTTACTCGACAGCATTCAATAGCAATCAGCCCCAGCATTTT
few,TRBJ2-7,TRBD2,TRBV11-3,CASSLGGGDDYEQYF,TGTGCCAGCAGCTTAGGCGGGGGGGATGACTACGAGCAGTACTTC
few,TRBJ1-6,.,TRBV6-8,CAIRESSYNSPLHF,TGTGCCATCAGGGAGAGCTCCTATAATTCACCCCTCCACTTT
many,TRBJ1-2,.,TRBV11-3,CASSLSPVTNYGYTF,TGTGCCAGCAGCTTATCTCCAGTTACGAACTATGGCTACACCTTC
.,TRBJ2-5,.,TRBV6-8,CASSYITGPQETQYF,TGTGCCAGCAGTTACATTACCGGGCCGCAAGAGACCCAGTACTTC
.,TRBJ1-3,.,TRBV19,CASSAWRTTGNTIYF,TGTGCCAGTAGTGCTTGGCGGACTACTGGAAACACCATATATTTT
medium-sized,TRBJ1-2,.,TRBV5-1,CASTSTGSGDGYTF,TGCGCCAGCACCTCGACAGGATCCGGGGATGGCTACACCTTC
few,TRBJ1-3,.,TRBV6-8,CASSYGRRSAGNTIYF,TGTGCCAGCAGTTACGGACGGAGGTCCGCGGGAAACACCATATATTTT
medium-sized,TRBJ1-4,.,TRBV6-8,CASSYSKGRTTNEKLFF,TGTGCCAGCAGTTACTCGAAGGGTCGGACAACTAATGAAAAACTGTTTTTT
.,TRBJ2-2,TRBD1,TRBV6-8,CASSGNRGAGELFF,TGTGCCAGCAGTGGAAACAGGGGGGCCGGGGAGCTGTTTTTT
.,TRBJ2-7,.,TRBV18,CASSTPGRVAYEQYF,TGTGCCAGCTCAACACCGGGACGGGTTGCCTACGAGCAGTACTTC
.,TRBJ1-1,.,TRBV11-3,CASSLFPGYAGGPMNTEAFF,TGTGCTAGCAGCTTATTTCCAGGGTATGCGGGAGGGCCAATGAACACTGAAGCTTTCTTT
few,TRBJ2-5,.,TRBV23-1,CASSLRPPPGETQYF,TGCGCCAGCAGCTTACGACCCCCGCCTGGGGAGACCCAGTACTTC
few,TRBJ2-7,TRBD1,TRBV11-3,CASSRPPGQSRSGYEQYF,TGTGCCAGCAGCCGTCCCCCGGGACAGTCCCGCTCGGGCTACGAGCAGTACTTC
medium-sized,TRBJ2-2,TRBD2,TRBV29-1,CSVETSGVFTGELFF,TGCAGCGTTGAGACTAGCGGGGTCTTCACCGGGGAGCTGTTTTTT
many,TRBJ1-2,.,TRBV7-1,CASSSGQNYGYTF,TGTGCCAGCAGCTCAGGACAGAACTATGGCTACACCTTC
.,TRBJ1-2,TRBD1,TRBV9,CASSMTGAGVYGYTF,TGTGCCAGCAGCATGACAGGGGCGGGGGTTTATGGCTACACCTTC
few,TRBJ2-3,.,TRBV28,CASSLRSSAGYF,TGTGCCAGCAGTTTACGCTCGTCCGCGGGGTATTTT
.,TRBJ2-3,TRBD2,TRBV14,CASSDPTSGRAESPRGPTDTQYF,TGTGCCAGCAGCGACCCCACTAGCGGGAGGGCCGAATCTCCTCGAGGGCCCACAGATACGCAGTATTTT
many,TRBJ2-1,TRBD2,TRBV11-3,CASSSRAGGPSAHNEQFF,TGTGCCAGCAGCTCGAGAGCGGGAGGGCCCTCGGCCCACAATGAGCAGTTCTTC
many,TRBJ1-1,.,TRBV6-1,CASSEDLYRGLEAFF,TGTGCCAGCAGTGAAGATCTCTACCGTGGTCTTGAAGCTTTCTTT
.,TRBJ1-1,.,TRBV10-3,CAISESGGVNTEAFF,TGTGCCATCAGTGAGTCGGGAGGGGTGAACACTGAAGCTTTCTTT
.,TRBJ2-2,TRBD1,TRBV29-1,CSVKGASTNTGELFF,TGCAGCGTAAAGGGGGCGTCTACGAACACCGGGGAGCTGTTTTTT
.,TRBJ2-2,.,TRBV18,CASSEVTGSTGELFF,TGTGCCAGCTCAGAGGTAACAGGGAGCACCGGGGAGCTGTTTTTT
many,TRBJ2-1,TRBD2,TRBV11-3,CASSFRTSGLYNEQFF,TGTGCCAGCAGCTTCCGGACTAGCGGCCTCTACAATGAGCAGTTCTTC
.,TRBJ1-1,.,TRBV19,CASSIEGRAGTEAFF,TGTGCCAGTAGTATAGAGGGCAGGGCGGGCACTGAAGCTTTCTTT
few,TRBJ2-7,.,TRBV28,CASSFPSRGLYEQYF,TGTGCCAGCAGTTTCCCCAGTAGAGGGCTATACGAGCAGTACTTC
.,TRBJ2-1,TRBD2,TRBV5-1,CASSLGLQRERIYNEQFF,TGCGCCAGCAGCTTGGGACTTCAGCGGGAGCGTATCTACAATGAGCAGTTCTTC
.,TRBJ2-1,TRBD2,TRBV5-1,CASSSSGGYNEQFF,TGCGCCAGCAGCTCAAGCGGGGGCTACAATGAGCAGTTCTTC
medium-sized,TRBJ2-2,TRBD2,TRBV6-8,CASSYPPLAGAAGELFF,TGTGCCAGCAGTTACCCCCCCCTAGCGGGAGCTGCCGGGGAGCTGTTTTTT
few,TRBJ2-6,TRBD2,TRBV4-3,CASSQDILGLAGGGLGANVLTF,TGCGCCAGCAGCCAAGACATCCTGGGACTAGCGGGAGGGGGGCTAGGGGCCAACGTCCTGACTTTC